This T cell receptor (beta chain) stems from a study of T cells in localized non-small cell lung cancer (TCRdb year 2020). Notes on the research overall: The study examined T cell repertoires in a few hundred patients with early-stage NSCLC and compared tumors with uninvolved tumor-adjacent lungs. The cohort consisted of roughly 240 treatment-naive NSCLC patients whose localized lung tumors had been resected. The mean age of the NSCLC patients was about 67 years, with 120 to 150 men and about a hundred women.

Paper-wide results and their limitations: Longer overall survival was associated with higher T cell density in blood, whereas shorter survival was associated with higher clonality in adjacent lung. Because multi-region tumor sequencing was not done, intratumor heterogeneity could not be ruled out. Because the study design was exploratory, TCR variables were selected using unadjusted p-values without false-discovery rate correction. Uninvolved tumor-adjacent lung showed the highest T cell clonality, higher than tumor, which suggests more focused antigenic responses in the adjacent lung. A median of around 50 of the top 100 tumor clones were detected in paired uninvolved adjacent lung, and about 29 of these tumor clones were also found among the top 100 clones of the paired uninvolved adjacent lung.

At diagnosis, peripheral blood, uninvolved tumor-adjacent lung and tumor were collected and stored as a combination of fresh-frozen and FFPE material. For TCR repertoire profiling, blood samples were analyzed as peripheral blood mononuclear cells. The immunoSEQ Assay was used to sequence TCR beta CDR3 regions from DNA. Per the source publication's procedure: T cell density was computed as TCR beta template counts normalized to usable DNA estimated by amplifying housekeeping genes. Richness was estimated with the preseqR package, extrapolating to 400,000 templates for PBMC samples and 120,000 templates for tissue samples. Clonality was defined by subtracting Pielou's evenness from one. To identify tissue-enriched TCRs, differential abundance testing was run on productive amino-acid clonotypes with a minimum total count of 5 and an alpha of 0.1. The Jaccard Index and the Morisita Overlap Index were used to measure repertoire overlap between compartments. GLIPH clustered TCR beta CDR3s with public tetramer-defined viral CDR3s; viral motifs required at least three viral sequences plus V-gene enrichment. As stored in TCRdb, this immuneACCESS dataset retains in-frame rearrangements with V and J assigned. A fraction of the clones does not appear; measured against another copy, unresolved V genes explain less than half of the discrepancy, and the remainder lacks a known reason. V and J calls and clone size are as listed in that table; D and trimming were resolved from the DNA. Counted in this sample were about 33,000 clones; approximately 90% of them appeared once. About 4.2% of the sample lies in the top ten.

This clone turned up a few times. Its recognized antigen is unknown. Base-call qualities are not available, and no considerably larger clone is one nucleotide away. The germline V gene specifies SGHRS as CDR1 and YFSETQ as CDR2. The junction carries 9 bases between V and J, which are trimmed by 6 bases and 0 bases respectively. The CDR3 measures 13 amino acids from cysteine to phenylalanine. Here the CDR3 DNA is all that survives: 39 bases in frame from base 1. The TCR sequence derives from a male donor at least 60 years old with stage III lung adenocarcinoma. This specimen was peripheral blood, taken before any cancer treatment. The V gene is TRBV5-1 and the J gene is TRBJ2-5; no confident D gene assignment can be made. CDR3 loop: CASKLDNQETQYF. The nucleotides read TGCGCCAGCAAGCTCGACAACCAAGAGACCCAGTACTTC.